Following are 12 T cell receptor beta chains from one sample sequenced in a study of Ad26.COV2.S vaccination and SARS-CoV-2 variants. Described treatment: roughly 19 received Ad26.COV2.S at low or high dose, single or two shots; roughly 5 received placebo; per-sample allocation not given. Specimens were obtained on day 63 following the first vaccine or placebo injection. Clones were sequenced by immunoSEQ multiplex PCR, and TCRdb holds only the in-frame ones, with some missing. The sample lists some 340,000 clones, about 86% occurring once. The specimen was peripheral blood, collected in a trial of Ad26.COV2.S vaccine versus placebo. The receptors come from a person aged 18-60 years who received the Ad26.COV2.S COVID-19 vaccine or a placebo.

This clone was detected once. V is TRBV7-2 and J is TRBJ2-5; D gene unclear. The length of the CDR3 is 16 residues. V was pared by 5 bases and J by 2 bases, with 18 bases between. CDR1 SGHTA and CDR2 FQGNSA come from the germline V gene. Here the CDR3 reads CASSPGPENAQETQYF. The CDR3 nucleotides read TGTGCCAGCAGCCCCGGGCCGGAAAACGCACAAGAGACCCAGTACTTC.

This clone was detected a few times. The rearrangement links TRBV7-9 to TRBJ1-4; 10 positions agree with TRBD1. The CDR3 consists of 19 residues. Germline CDR1 is SEHNR and CDR2 is FQNEAQ (reference sequence). V lost 5 bases to trimming and J lost 7 bases; unmatched junction nucleotides: 19. The CDR3 bases are TGTGCCAGCAGCGCGGTCGGGACAGGGGCCCCCAGGGGGGGTGAAAAACTGTTTTTT. As protein: CASSAVGTGAPRGGEKLFF.

This chain joins TRBV7-6 and TRBJ2-5; 7 nucleotides line up with TRBD2. Germline CDR1 is SGHVS and CDR2 is FNYEAQ. The trim removed 5 bases at V and 4 bases at J, leaving 1 base unmatched. This CDR3 is 12 amino acids long. This chain's CDR3 is CASSPSGETQYF. CDR3 in DNA: TGTGCCAGCAGCCCTAGCGGAGAGACCCAGTACTTC.

This clone was observed a handful of times. V is TRBV11-2 and J is TRBJ1-2; 8 nucleotides align to TRBD1. The CDR3 has 15 residues. Germline V lookup: CDR1 SGHAT, CDR2 FQNNGV. Trimming at V came to 5 bases and at J to 2 bases, leaving 7 bases not matched to a gene. DNA for the CDR3: TGTGCCAGCAGCCCAGGGGGCACAGGGAACTATGGCTACACCTTC. This encodes CASSPGGTGNYGYTF.

V gene TRBV5-1 combines with J gene TRBJ1-1; TRBD1 matches 7 bases. There are 13 residues in the CDR3. Germline V gene lookup returns CDR1 SGHRS and CDR2 YFSETQ. With 3 bases clipped from V and 3 bases from J, the junction kept 2 bases outside the gene matches. The CDR3 DNA sequence: TGCGCCAGCAGCTACAGGGGAGACACTGAAGCTTTCTTT. Encoded protein: CASSYRGDTEAFF. Based on the CDR3 plus reference TRBV5-1 and TRBJ1-1, the full variable domain is KAGVTQTPRYLIKTRGQQVTLSCSPISGHRSVSWYQQTPGQGLQFLFEYFSETQRNKGNFPGRFSGRQFSNSRSEMNVSTLELGDSALYLCASSYRGDTEAFFGQGTRLTVV.

The chain has TRBV5-1 and TRBJ1-2; D unclear. The ends were cut back, 5 bases at V and 6 bases at J, with 17 bases in the middle. Germline assignment: CDR1 SGHRS and CDR2 YFSETQ. The CDR3 has 14 residues. CDR3 sequence reads: CASRPAGSAHGYTF. CDR3 in DNA: TGCGCCAGCAGACCAGCTGGATCGGCGCATGGCTACACCTTC.

The V call is TRBV5-5, the J call TRBJ2-2, with D maybe TRBD1 (6 bases). Germline-derived CDR1 and CDR2 are SGHKS and YYEKEE (reference sequence). This CDR3 is built from 14 residues. Trimming pared 1 base from V and 8 bases from J, leaving 12 bases between. CDR3 amino acids: CASSLSGGKGELFF. The CDR3 DNA sequence: TGTGCCAGCAGCTTGAGTGGGGGCAAGGGGGAGCTGTTTTTT.

This clone has only one observation. The CDR3: CASSLPILGYEQYF. As DNA, the CDR3 is TGTGCCAGCAGCTTACCTATTTTGGGATACGAGCAGTACTTC. The chain has TRBV5-6 and TRBJ2-7; D not resolved. The germline CDR1 and CDR2 sequences are SGHDT and YYEEEE. The V gene lost 2 bases and the J gene lost 4 bases, with 13 bases spanning the gap. The CDR3 covers 14 residues.

The chain couples TRBV2 to TRBJ2-7, with 9 bases fitting TRBD1. The germline V gene encodes CDR1 SNHLY and CDR2 FYNNEI. This CDR3 comprises 12 residues. With V trimmed by 8 bases and J by 5 bases, 4 bases remained unmatched. CDR3 in amino acids: CASADRGHEQYF. The CDR3 DNA follows: TGTGCCAGCGCGGACAGGGGCCACGAGCAGTACTTC.

The rearrangement links TRBV12-5 to TRBJ1-5, with a weak D call TRBD1 (5 bases). Per the germline V gene, CDR1 is LGHNT and CDR2 is FRNRAP. The CDR3 is made up of 14 amino acids. V was trimmed by 5 bases and J by 3 bases, leaving 11 bases between them. The CDR3, as DNA: TGTGCTAGTGGTAGTGACAGATACAATCAGCCCCAGCATTTT. Translating it yields CASGSDRYNQPQHF.

The count of this clone is one. The chain links TRBV4-1 to TRBJ1-4, with TRBD1 matching 9 bases. Per the germline V gene, CDR1 is MGHRA and CDR2 is YSYEKL. J was trimmed by 3 bases and V by 4 bases; bases with no gene match: 6. The CDR3 extends over 16 amino acids. CDR3 DNA sequence: TGCGCCAGCAGCCCCCCGGACAGGGGATCTAATGAAAAACTGTTTTTT. Protein product: CASSPPDRGSNEKLFF.

This chain uses TRBV23-1 with TRBJ2-1; TRBD1 is a possible D gene (6 bases). TRBV23-1 is filed as an ORF, its function uncertain. This CDR3 region has 15 residues. Between the trimmed V and J ends, which lost 0 bases and 7 bases, there was a span of 13 bases. CDR3 region: CASSQSTGLGNEQFF. DNA for the CDR3: TGCGCCAGCAGTCAATCCACAGGGTTGGGGAATGAGCAGTTCTTC.